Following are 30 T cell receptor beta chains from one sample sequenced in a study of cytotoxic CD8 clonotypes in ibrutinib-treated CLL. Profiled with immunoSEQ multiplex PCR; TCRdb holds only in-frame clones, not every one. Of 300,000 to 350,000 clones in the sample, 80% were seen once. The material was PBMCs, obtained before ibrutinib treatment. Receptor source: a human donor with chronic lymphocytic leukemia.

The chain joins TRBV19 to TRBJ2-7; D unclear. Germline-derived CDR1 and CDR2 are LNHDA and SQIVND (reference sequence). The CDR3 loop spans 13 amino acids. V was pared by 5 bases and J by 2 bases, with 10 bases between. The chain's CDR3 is CASSVTGTYEQYF. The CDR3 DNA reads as TGTGCCAGTAGTGTCACCGGCACCTACGAGCAGTACTTC.

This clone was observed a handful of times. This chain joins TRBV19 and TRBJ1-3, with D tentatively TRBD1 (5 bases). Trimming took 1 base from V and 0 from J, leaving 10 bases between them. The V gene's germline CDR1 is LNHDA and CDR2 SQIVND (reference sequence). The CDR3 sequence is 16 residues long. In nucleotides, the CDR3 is TGTGCCAGTAGTATAGGACAGCCGTTCTCTGGAAACACCATATATTTT. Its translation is CASSIGQPFSGNTIYF.

The CDR3 loop is CASRPMISGKSSYEQYF. The DNA for the CDR3 is TGTGCCAGCAGGCCCATGATTAGCGGAAAATCTTCCTACGAGCAGTACTTC. This chain links TRBV7-6 with TRBJ2-7; D perhaps matches TRBD2 (6 bases). Germline lookup yields CDR1 SGHVS and CDR2 FNYEAQ. The V end was cut by 6 bases, the J end by 1 base, with 22 bases between. This CDR3 is built from 17 residues.

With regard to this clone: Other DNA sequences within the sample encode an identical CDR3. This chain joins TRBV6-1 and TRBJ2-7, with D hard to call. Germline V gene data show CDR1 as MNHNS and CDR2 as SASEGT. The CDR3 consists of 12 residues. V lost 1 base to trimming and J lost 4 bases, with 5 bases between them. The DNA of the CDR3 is TGTGCCAGCAGTGAAGTACCGTACGAGCAGTACTTC. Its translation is CASSEVPYEQYF.

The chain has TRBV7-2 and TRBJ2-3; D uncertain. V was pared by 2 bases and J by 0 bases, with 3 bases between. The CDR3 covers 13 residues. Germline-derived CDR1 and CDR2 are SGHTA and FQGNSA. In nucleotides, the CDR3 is TGTGCCAGCAGCTTACCAAGCACAGATACGCAGTATTTT. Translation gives CASSLPSTDTQYF.

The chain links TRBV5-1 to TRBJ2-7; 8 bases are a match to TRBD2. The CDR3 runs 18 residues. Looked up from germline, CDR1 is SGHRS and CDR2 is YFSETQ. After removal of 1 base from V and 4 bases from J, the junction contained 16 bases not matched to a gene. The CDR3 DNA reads TGCGCCAGCAGCTTGCGAAATAGCGGGACAACCGCTCCTTACGAGCAGTACTTC. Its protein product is CASSLRNSGTTAPYEQYF.

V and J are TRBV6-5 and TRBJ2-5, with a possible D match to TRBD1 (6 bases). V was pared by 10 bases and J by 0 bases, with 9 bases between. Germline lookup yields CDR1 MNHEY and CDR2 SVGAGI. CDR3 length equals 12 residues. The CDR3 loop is CATTGYQETQYF. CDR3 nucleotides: TGTGCCACCACAGGGTACCAAGAGACCCAGTACTTC.

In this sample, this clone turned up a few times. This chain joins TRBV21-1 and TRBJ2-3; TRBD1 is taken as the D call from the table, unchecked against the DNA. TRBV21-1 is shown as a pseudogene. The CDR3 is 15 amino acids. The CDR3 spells CASSRTGLRTDTQYF. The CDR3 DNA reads TGTGCCAGCAGCAGGACAGGGCTGCGGACAGATACGCAGTATTTT.

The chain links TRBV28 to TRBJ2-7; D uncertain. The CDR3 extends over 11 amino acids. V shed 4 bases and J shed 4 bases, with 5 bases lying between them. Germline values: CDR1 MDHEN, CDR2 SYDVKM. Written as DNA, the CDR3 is TGTGCCAGCAGTTCTGAATACGAGCAGTACTTC. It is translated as CASSSEYEQYF.

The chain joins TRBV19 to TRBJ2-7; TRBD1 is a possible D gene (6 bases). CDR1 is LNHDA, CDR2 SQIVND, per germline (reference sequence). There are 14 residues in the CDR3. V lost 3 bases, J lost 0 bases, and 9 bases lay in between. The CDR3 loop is CASSMGAVSYEQYF. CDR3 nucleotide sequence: TGTGCCAGTAGTATGGGGGCAGTCTCCTACGAGCAGTACTTC.

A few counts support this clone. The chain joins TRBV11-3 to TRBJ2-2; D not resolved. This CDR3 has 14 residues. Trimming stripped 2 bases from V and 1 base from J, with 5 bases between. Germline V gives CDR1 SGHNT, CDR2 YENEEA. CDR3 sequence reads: CASSLYGNTGELFF. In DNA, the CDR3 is TGTGCCAGCAGCTTATACGGGAACACCGGGGAGCTGTTTTTT.

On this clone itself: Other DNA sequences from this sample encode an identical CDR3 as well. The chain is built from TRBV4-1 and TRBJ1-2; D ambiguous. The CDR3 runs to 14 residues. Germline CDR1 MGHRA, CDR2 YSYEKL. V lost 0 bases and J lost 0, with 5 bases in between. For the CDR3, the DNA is TGCGCCAGCAGCCAAGACAGGACTAACTATGGCTACACCTTC. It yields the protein CASSQDRTNYGYTF.

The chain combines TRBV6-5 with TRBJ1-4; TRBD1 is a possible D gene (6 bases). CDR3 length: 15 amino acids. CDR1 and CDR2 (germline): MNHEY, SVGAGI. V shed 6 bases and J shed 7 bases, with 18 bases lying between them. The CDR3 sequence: CASSPGAAGGEKLFF. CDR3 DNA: TGTGCCAGCAGCCCAGGGGCCGCGGGTGGTGAAAAACTGTTTTTT.

In nucleotides, the CDR3 is TGTGCCACCAGCAGAGAACTAGCGGGCTATGCTGAGCAGTTCTTC. Protein product: CATSRELAGYAEQFF. This chain uses TRBV15 with TRBJ2-1, with 9 positions matching TRBD2. Germline lookup yields CDR1 LNHNV and CDR2 YYDKDF (reference sequence). The CDR3 is 15 amino acids. J was trimmed by 9 bases and V by 0 bases; bases with no gene match: 6.

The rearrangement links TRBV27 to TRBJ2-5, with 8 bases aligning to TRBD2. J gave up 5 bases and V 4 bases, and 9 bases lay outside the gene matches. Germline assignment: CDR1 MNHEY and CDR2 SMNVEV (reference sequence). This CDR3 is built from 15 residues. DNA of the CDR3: TGTGCCAGCAGTTCAAATCTAGCGGGTTATGAGACCCAGTACTTC. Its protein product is CASSSNLAGYETQYF.

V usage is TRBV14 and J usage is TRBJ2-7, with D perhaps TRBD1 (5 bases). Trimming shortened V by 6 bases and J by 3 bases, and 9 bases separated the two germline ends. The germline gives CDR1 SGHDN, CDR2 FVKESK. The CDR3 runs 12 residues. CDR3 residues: CASSGTGYEQYF. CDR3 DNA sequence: TGTGCCAGCAGTGGTACAGGCTACGAGCAGTACTTC.

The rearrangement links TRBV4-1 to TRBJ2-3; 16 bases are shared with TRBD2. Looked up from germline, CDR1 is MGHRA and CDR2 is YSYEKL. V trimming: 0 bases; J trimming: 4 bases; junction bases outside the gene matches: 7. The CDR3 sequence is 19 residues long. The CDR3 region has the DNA TGCGCCAGCAGCCAAGACCCGGGACTAGCGGGAGGGCCCTCAGATACGCAGTATTTT. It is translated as CASSQDPGLAGGPSDTQYF.

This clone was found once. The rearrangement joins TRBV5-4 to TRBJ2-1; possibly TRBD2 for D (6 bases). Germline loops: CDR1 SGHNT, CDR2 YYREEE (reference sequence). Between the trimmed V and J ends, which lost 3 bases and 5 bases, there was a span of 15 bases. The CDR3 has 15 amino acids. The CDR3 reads CASSSGTAEHNEQFF. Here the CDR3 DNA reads TGTGCCAGCAGCTCAGGGACTGCCGAGCACAATGAGCAGTTCTTC.

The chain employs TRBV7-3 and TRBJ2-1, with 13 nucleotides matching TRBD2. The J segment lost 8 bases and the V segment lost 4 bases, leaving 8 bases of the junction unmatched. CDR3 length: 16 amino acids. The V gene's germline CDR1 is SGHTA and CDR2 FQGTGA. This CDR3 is CASSSTLAGGPDEQFF. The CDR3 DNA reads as TGTGCCAGCAGCTCAACACTAGCGGGAGGGCCGGATGAGCAGTTCTTC. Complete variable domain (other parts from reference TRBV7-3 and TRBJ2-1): GAGVSQTPSNKVTEKGKYVELRCDPISGHTALYWYRQSLGQGPEFLIYFQGTGAADDSGLPNDRFFAVRPEGSVSTLKIQRTERGDSAVYLCASSSTLAGGPDEQFFGPGTRLTVL.

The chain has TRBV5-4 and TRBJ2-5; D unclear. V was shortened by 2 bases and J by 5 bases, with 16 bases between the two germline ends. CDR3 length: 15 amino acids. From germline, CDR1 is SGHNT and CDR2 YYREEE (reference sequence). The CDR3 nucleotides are TGTGCCAGCAGCTTAGTGACGCTTCGTGGGGAGACCCAGTACTTC. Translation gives CASSLVTLRGETQYF.

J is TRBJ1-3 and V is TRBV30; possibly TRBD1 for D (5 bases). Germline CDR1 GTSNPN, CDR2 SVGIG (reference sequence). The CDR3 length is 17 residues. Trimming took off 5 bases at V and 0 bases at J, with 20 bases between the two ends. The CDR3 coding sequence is TGTGCCTGGGGGGGAGGACACGTAACAAGCTCTGGAAACACCATATATTTT. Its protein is CAWGGGHVTSSGNTIYF. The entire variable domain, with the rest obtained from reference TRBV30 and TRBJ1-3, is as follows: SQTIHQWPATLVQPVGSPLSLECTVEGTSNPNLYWYRQAAGRGLQLLFYSVGIGQISSEVPQNLSASRPQDRQFILSSKKLLLSDSGFYLCAWGGGHVTSSGNTIYFGEGSWLTVV.

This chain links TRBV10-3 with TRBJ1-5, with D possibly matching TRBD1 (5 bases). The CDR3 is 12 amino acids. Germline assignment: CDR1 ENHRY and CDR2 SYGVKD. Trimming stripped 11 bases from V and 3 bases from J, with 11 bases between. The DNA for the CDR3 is TGTGCCGCCCGGGGCCTCAATCAGCCCCAGCATTTT. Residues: CAARGLNQPQHF.

For the CDR3, the DNA is TGTGCCAGCAGCGTAGCGGGACAGACCCAAGAGACCCAGTACTTC. It is translated as CASSVAGQTQETQYF. The V and J genes are TRBV9 and TRBJ2-5, with 7 bases identical to TRBD1. After removal of 0 bases from V and 1 base from J, the junction contained 3 bases not matched to a gene. The CDR3 length is 15 residues. Germline-derived CDR1 and CDR2 are SGDLS and YYNGEE. Supplemented by reference TRBV9 and TRBJ2-5, the full variable domain reads DSGVTQTPKHLITATGQRVTLRCSPRSGDLSVYWYQQSLDQGLQFLIQYYNGEERAKGNILERFSAQQFPDLHSELNLSSLELGDSALYFCASSVAGQTQETQYFGPGTRLLVL.

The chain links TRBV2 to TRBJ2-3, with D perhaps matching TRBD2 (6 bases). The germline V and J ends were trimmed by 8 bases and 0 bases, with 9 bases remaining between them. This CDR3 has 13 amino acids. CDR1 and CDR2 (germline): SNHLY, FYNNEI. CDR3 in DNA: TGTGCCAGCCTGGGGGGTAGCACAGATACGCAGTATTTT. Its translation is CASLGGSTDTQYF. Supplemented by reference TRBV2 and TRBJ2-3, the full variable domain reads EPEVTQTPSHQVTQMGQEVILRCVPISNHLYFYWYRQILGQKVEFLVSFYNNEISEKSEIFDDQFSVERPDGSNFTLKIRSTKLEDSAMYFCASLGGSTDTQYFGPGTRLTVL.

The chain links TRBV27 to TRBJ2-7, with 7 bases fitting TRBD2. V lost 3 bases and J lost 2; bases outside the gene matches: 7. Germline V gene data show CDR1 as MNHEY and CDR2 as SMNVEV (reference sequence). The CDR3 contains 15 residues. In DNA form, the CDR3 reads TGTGCCAGCAGTTTGTTTGTGGGAGGGCCCTACGAGCAGTACTTC. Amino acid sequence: CASSLFVGGPYEQYF.

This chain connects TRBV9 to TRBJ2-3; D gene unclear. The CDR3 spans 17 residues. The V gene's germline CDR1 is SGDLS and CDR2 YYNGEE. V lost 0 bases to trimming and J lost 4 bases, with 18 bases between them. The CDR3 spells CASSVVGRRGFADTQYF. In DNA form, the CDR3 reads TGTGCCAGCAGCGTAGTAGGCAGGCGAGGTTTCGCAGATACGCAGTATTTT.

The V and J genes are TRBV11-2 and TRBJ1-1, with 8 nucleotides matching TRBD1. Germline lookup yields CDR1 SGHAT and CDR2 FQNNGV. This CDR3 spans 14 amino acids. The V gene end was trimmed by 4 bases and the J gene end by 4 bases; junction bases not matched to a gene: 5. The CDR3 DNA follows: TGTGCCAGCAGCTATAGGACAGGGACCACTGAAGCTTTCTTT. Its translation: CASSYRTGTTEAFF.

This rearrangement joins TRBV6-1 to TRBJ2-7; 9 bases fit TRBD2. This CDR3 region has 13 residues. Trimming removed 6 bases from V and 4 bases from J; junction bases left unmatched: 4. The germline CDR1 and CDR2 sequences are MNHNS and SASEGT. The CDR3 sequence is CASRSSGVYEQYF. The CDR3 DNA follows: TGTGCCAGCAGGTCTAGCGGGGTTTACGAGCAGTACTTC.

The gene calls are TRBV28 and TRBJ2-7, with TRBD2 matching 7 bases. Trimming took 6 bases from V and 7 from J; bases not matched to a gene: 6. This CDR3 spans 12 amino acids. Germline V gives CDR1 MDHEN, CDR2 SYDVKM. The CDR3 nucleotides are TGTGCCAGCAGGCGGGAGCTGAGGGAGCAGTACTTC. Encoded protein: CASRRELREQYF.

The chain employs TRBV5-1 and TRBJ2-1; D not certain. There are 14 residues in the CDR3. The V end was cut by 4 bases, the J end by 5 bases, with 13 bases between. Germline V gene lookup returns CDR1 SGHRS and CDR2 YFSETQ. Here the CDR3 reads CASSPAYLNNEQFF. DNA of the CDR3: TGCGCCAGCAGCCCTGCTTACTTAAACAATGAGCAGTTCTTC.